This TCR beta chain was retrieved from a study of blood T cell repertoires in COVID-19. About the research overall: The United States, Italy and Spain provided the acute and convalescent COVID-19 samples. Sources were T cells, B-cell-depleted T cells, or PBMCs; the material itself was cDNA or gDNA.

Per the authors' pipeline: It was from reference gene primer amplification that nucleated cell counts were estimated. The data were produced by immunoSEQ multiplex PCR, yet TCRdb's version contains in-frame clones alone and is incomplete. V and J calls and clone size come straight from that table; D and trimming were deduced from the DNA. The sample consists of 90,000 to 150,000 clones, around three quarters of them appearing once. Germline assignment: CDR1 SEHNR and CDR2 FQNEAQ (reference sequence). The CDR3 runs 13 residues. V trimming: 7 bases; J trimming: 6 bases; junction bases outside the gene matches: 6.

This sequence was found in a woman older than 75 with acute or convalescent COVID-19. The material sequenced was peripheral blood. V usage is TRBV7-9 and J usage is TRBJ2-1; 7 nucleotides agree with TRBD2. The chain's CDR3 is CASIDGRPNEQFF. CDR3 nucleotides: TGTGCCAGCATCGACGGGAGGCCCAATGAGCAGTTCTTC.